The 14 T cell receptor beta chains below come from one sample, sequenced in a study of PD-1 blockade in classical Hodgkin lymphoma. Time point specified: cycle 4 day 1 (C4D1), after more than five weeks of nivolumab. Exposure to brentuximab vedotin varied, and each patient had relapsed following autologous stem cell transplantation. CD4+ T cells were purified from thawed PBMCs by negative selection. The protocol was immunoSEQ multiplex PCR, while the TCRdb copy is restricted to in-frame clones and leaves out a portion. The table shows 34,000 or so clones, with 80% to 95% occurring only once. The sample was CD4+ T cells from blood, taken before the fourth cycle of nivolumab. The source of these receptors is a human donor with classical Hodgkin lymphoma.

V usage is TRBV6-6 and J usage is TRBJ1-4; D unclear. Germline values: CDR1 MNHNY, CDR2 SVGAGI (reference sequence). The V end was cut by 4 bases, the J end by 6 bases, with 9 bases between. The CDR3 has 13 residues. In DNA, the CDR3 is TGTGCCAGCAGTTGGACCGTTTATGAAAAACTGTTTTTT. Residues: CASSWTVYEKLFF.

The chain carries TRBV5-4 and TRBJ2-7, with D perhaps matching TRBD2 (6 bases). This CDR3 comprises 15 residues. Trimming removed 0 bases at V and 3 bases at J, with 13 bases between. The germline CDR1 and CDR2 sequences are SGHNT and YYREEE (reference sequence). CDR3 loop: CASSLGGEVIYEQYF. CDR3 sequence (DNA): TGTGCCAGCAGCTTGGGCGGGGAGGTGATCTACGAGCAGTACTTC.

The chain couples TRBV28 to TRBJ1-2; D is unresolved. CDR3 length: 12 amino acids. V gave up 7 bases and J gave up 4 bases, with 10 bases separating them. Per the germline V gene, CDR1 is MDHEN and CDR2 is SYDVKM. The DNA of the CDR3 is TGTGCCAGCAACGGCGCGAGCTATGGCTACACCTTC. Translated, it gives CASNGASYGYTF.

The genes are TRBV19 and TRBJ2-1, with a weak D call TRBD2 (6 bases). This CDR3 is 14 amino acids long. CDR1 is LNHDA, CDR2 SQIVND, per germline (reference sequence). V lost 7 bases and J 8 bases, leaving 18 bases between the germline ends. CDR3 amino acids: CASTPPGVFHEQFF. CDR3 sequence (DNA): TGTGCCAGTACCCCCCCGGGAGTATTCCATGAGCAGTTCTTC.

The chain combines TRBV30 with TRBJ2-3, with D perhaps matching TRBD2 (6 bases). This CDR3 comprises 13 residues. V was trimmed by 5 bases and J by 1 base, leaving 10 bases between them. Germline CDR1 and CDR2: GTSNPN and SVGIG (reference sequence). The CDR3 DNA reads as TGTGCCTGGGGGGAGCGGGGCACAGATACGCAGTATTTT. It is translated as CAWGERGTDTQYF.

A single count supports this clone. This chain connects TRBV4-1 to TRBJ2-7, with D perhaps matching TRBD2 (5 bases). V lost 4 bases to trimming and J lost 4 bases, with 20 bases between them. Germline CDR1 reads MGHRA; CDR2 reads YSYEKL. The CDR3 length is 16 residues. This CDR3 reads CASSPAGGSSLYEQYF. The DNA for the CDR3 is TGCGCCAGCAGCCCCGCCGGAGGTAGCAGCCTATACGAGCAGTACTTC.

The CDR3 is CASSIRGTGLSTYEQYF. In nucleotides, the CDR3 is TGTGCCAGTAGTATTCGGGGTACAGGGTTATCCACCTACGAGCAGTACTTC. The chain joins TRBV19 to TRBJ2-7, with D possibly matching TRBD1 (6 bases). Germline assignment: CDR1 LNHDA and CDR2 SQIVND (reference sequence). CDR3 length: 17 residues. The V gene lost 3 bases and the J gene lost 2 bases, with 20 bases spanning the gap.

The CDR3 DNA sequence: TGTGCCAGTAGTGACCGGGACAGGGTTTACACAGATACGCAGTATTTT. The encoded protein is CASSDRDRVYTDTQYF. The J gene is TRBJ2-3, the V gene TRBV19; the match to TRBD1 covers 9 bases. The CDR3 runs to 16 residues. Germline CDR1 is LNHDA and CDR2 is SQIVND (reference sequence). The trim removed 5 bases at V and 2 bases at J, leaving 8 bases unmatched.

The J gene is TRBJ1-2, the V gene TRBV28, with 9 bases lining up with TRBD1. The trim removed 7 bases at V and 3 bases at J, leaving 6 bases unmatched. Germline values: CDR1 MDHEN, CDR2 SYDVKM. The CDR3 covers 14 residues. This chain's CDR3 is CASTSTGGYYGYTF. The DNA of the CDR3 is TGTGCCAGCACCTCGACAGGGGGTTACTATGGCTACACCTTC.

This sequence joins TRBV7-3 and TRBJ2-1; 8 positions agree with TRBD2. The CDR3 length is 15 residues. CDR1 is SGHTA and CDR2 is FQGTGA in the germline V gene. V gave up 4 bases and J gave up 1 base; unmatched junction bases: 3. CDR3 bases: TGTGCCAGCAGCTCACTAGCGGCGTCCTACAATGAGCAGTTCTTC. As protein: CASSSLAASYNEQFF.

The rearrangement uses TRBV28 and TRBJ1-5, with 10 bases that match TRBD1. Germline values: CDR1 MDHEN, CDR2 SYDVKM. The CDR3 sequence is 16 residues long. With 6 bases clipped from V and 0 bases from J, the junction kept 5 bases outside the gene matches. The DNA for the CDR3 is TGTGCCAGCAGAGAGTGGACAGGGGGTAGCAATCAGCCCCAGCATTTT. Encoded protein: CASREWTGGSNQPQHF. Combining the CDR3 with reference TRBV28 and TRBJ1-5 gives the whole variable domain DVKVTQSSRYLVKRTGEKVFLECVQDMDHENMFWYRQDPGLGLRLIYFSYDVKMKEKGDIPEGYSVSREKKERFSLILESASTNQTSMYLCASREWTGGSNQPQHFGDGTRLSIL.

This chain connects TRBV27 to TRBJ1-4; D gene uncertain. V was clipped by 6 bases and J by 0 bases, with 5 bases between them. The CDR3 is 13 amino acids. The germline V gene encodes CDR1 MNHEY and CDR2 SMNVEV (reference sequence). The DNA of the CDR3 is TGTGCCAGCAGCCGAGCAACTAATGAAAAACTGTTTTTT. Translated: CASSRATNEKLFF.

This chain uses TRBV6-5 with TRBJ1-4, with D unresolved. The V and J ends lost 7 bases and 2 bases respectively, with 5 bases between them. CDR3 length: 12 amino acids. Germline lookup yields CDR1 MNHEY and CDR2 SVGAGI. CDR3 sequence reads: CASTFTNEKLFF. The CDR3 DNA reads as TGTGCCAGCACGTTTACTAATGAAAAACTGTTTTTT.

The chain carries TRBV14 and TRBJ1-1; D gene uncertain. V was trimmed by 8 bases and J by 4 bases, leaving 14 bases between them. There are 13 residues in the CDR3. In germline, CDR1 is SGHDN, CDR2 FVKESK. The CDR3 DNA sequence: TGTGCCAGCGGTACTCAATCGGGCACTGAAGCTTTCTTT. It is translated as CASGTQSGTEAFF.